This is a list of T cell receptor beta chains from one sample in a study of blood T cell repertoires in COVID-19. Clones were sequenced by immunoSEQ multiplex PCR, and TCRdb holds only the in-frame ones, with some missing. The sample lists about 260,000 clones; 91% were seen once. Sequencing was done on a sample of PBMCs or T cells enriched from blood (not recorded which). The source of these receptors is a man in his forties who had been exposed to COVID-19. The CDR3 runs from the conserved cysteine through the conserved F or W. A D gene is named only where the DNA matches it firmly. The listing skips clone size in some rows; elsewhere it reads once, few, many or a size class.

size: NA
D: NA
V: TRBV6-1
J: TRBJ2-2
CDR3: CASSERTSLTGELFF
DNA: TGTGCCAGCAGTGAGAGGACTTCCCTCACCGGGGAGCTGTTTTTT

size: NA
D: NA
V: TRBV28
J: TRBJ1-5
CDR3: CASIDAAQPQHF
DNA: TGTGCCAGCATTGACGCGGCGCAGCCCCAGCATTTT

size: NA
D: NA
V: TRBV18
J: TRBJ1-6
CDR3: CASSPDSFSNNSPLHF
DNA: TGTGCCAGCTCACCGGACTCTTTCTCAAATAATTCACCCCTCCACTTT

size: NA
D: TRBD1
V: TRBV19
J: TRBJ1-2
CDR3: CASSPRDRNGYTF
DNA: TGTGCCAGTAGCCCCCGGGACAGAAATGGCTACACCTTC

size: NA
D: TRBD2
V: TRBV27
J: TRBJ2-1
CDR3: CASSLIGTSGTEQFF
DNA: TGTGCCAGCAGTTTAATTGGGACTAGCGGGACTGAGCAGTTCTTC

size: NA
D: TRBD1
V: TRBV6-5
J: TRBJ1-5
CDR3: CATPGTGTGDQPQHF
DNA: TGTGCCACCCCTGGGACCGGGACAGGGGATCAGCCCCAGCATTTT

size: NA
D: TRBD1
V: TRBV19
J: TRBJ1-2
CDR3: CASSPQNRGFNYGYTF
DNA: TGTGCCAGTAGTCCGCAGAACAGGGGATTTAACTATGGCTACACCTTC

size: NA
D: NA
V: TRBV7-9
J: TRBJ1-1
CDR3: CASSPSGGERVTEAFF
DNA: TGTGCCAGCAGCCCATCAGGAGGGGAGCGGGTAACTGAAGCTTTCTTT

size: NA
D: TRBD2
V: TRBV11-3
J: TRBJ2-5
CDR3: CASSPSTSGSGETQYF
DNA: TGTGCCAGCAGCCCCTCGACTAGCGGGAGCGGAGAGACCCAGTACTTC

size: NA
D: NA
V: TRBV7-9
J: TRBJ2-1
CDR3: CASQQDYNEQFF
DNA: TGTGCCAGCCAACAGGACTACAATGAGCAGTTCTTC

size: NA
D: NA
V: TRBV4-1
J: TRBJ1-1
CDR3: CASSRPDSSEAFF
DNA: TGCGCCAGCAGCCGACCGGACAGCTCGGAAGCTTTCTTT

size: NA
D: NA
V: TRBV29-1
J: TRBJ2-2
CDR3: CSVAGVGGELFF
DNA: TGCAGCGTAGCAGGGGTTGGCGGGGAGCTGTTTTTT

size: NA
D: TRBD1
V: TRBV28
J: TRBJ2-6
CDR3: CASSLTGTASSGANVLTF
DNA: TGTGCCAGCAGTTTAACCGGGACAGCCAGCTCTGGGGCCAACGTCCTGACTTTC

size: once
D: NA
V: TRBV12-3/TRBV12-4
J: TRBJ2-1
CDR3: CASSPRGGQFF
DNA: TGTGCCAGCAGCCCGAGAGGCGGGCAGTTCTTC

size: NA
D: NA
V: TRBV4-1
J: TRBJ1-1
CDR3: CASSQVRNTEAFF
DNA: TGCGCCAGCAGCCAAGTCAGGAACACTGAAGCTTTCTTT

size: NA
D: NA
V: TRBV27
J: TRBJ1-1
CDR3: CASIRSGQNTEAFF
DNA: TGTGCCAGCATCCGGTCGGGACAGAACACTGAAGCTTTCTTT

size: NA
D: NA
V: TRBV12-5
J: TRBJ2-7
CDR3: CASGSGTPSTKQYF
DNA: TGTGCTAGTGGCTCCGGGACACCGTCCACCAAGCAGTACTTC

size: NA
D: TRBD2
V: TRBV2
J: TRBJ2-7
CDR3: CASSASTSGSNQYF
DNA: TGTGCCAGCAGCGCCTCGACTAGCGGGAGTAATCAGTACTTC

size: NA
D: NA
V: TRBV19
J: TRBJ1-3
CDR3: CASKRDTNSGNTIYF
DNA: TGTGCCAGTAAGCGGGACACTAACTCTGGAAACACCATATATTTT

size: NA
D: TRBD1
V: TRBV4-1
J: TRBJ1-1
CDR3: CASSHRDRGPMNTEAFF
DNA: TGCGCCAGCAGCCACCGGGACAGGGGACCCATGAACACTGAAGCTTTCTTT

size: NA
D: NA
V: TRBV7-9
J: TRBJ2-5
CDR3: CASSAAGLETQYF
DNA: TGTGCCAGCAGCGCCGCAGGCTTGGAGACCCAGTACTTC

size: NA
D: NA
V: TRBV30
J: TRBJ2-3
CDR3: CAWTLGGDTQYF
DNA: TGTGCCTGGACCTTAGGGGGAGATACGCAGTATTTT